Below are 21 T cell receptor beta chains sequenced from a single sample in a study of identical twins. TCRdb ran MiXCR on the 5' RACE reads and lists one entry per CDR3 protein. The sample includes some 590,000 distinct CDR3 sequences, around 9.6% seen only once; the top ten take roughly 3%. In addition, the sample was reused for a study of yellow fever vaccine responses in identical twins.

Material: PBMCs. Source of these receptors: a woman aged 18-29 years in good health.

This clonotype was observed at least ten times. CDR3 sequence reads: CASSPGQGARHGYTF. CDR3 DNA sequence: TGTGCCAGCAGCCCTGGACAGGGGGCAAGACATGGCTACACCTTC. This chain connects TRBV12-3 or TRBV12-4 to TRBJ1-2, with 11 nucleotides matching TRBD1. J gave up 6 bases and V 6 bases, and 9 bases lay outside the gene matches. The CDR3 extends over 15 amino acids.

The rearrangement links TRBV4-3 to TRBJ2-1; D might be TRBD1 or TRBD2, each matching 5 bases. This CDR3 contains 12 residues. Germline V gives CDR1 LGHNA, CDR2 YSLEER. V dropped 3 bases and J dropped 6 bases, with 6 bases sitting between them. The DNA of the CDR3 is TGCGCCAGCAGCCAGGGGGTCAATGAGCAGTTCTTC. Translating gives CASSQGVNEQFF.

A few counts support this clonotype. V gene TRBV3-1 combines with J gene TRBJ1-1; D is undetermined. The CDR3 is made up of 13 amino acids. V was cut by 1 base and J by 7 bases, with 10 bases left in between. CDR1 is LGHDT and CDR2 is YNNKEL in the germline V gene (reference sequence). In DNA form, the CDR3 reads TGTGCCAGCAGCCAAGGGATAGGTGGTGAAGCTTTCTTT. Residues: CASSQGIGGEAFF.

This CDR3 is CASSYSGGAADTQYF. The CDR3 DNA follows: TGTGCCAGCAGCTATAGCGGGGGGGCTGCAGATACGCAGTATTTT. The gene calls are TRBV7-2 and TRBJ2-3; 11 positions match TRBD2. The CDR3 sequence is 15 residues long. V shed 4 bases, J shed 4 bases, and the junction held 4 bases outside the gene matches. Germline CDR1 is SGHTA and CDR2 is FQGNSA.

Points on this clonotype: A much larger clonotype is one base distant, so this may be a read error. This rearrangement joins TRBV10-3 to TRBJ2-3; D not certain. CDR1 is ENHRY, CDR2 SYGVKD, per germline. Deletions cut 0 bases from V and 1 base from J, with 8 bases between. This CDR3 spans 15 amino acids. The CDR3 sequence: CAISESISCTDTQYF. The CDR3 DNA sequence: TGTGCCATCAGTGAGTCGATTAGCTGCACAGATACGCAGTATTTT.

This rearrangement joins TRBV20-1 to TRBJ2-1, with TRBD2 matching over 10 bases. Per germline, CDR1 DFQATT and CDR2 SNEGSKA (reference sequence). The CDR3 is 14 residues long. V trimming: 5 bases; J trimming: 5 bases; junction bases outside the gene matches: 6. For the CDR3, the DNA is TGCAGTGCTTTAATAGCGGGGGGACACAATGAGCAGTTCTTC. This gives the protein CSALIAGGHNEQFF.

A few counts support this clonotype. The chain recombines TRBV7-9 with TRBJ2-1, with no clear D. From germline, CDR1 is SEHNR and CDR2 FQNEAQ (reference sequence). The V end was cut by 1 base, the J end by 14 bases, with 18 bases between. This CDR3 is built from 14 residues. The CDR3 DNA reads as TGTGCCAGCAGCTTAGTGGCAGGCCGCTTGGAAGAGTTCTTC. Its translation: CASSLVAGRLEEFF.

In this sample, this clonotype turned up a few times. This chain uses TRBV5-1 with TRBJ2-1; D is unclear. Germline CDR1 is SGHRS and CDR2 is YFSETQ. The CDR3 covers 12 residues. The ends were cut back, 0 bases at V and 9 bases at J, with 7 bases in the middle. The CDR3 DNA reads as TGCGCCAGCAGCTTGGAGGCGATTGAGCAGTTCTTC. This sequence encodes CASSLEAIEQFF.

The chain uses TRBV20-1 and TRBJ1-3, with 8 nucleotides matching TRBD1. The V gene end was trimmed by 2 bases and the J gene end by 3 bases; junction bases not matched to a gene: 6. The CDR3 has 15 amino acids. Germline V gives CDR1 DFQATT, CDR2 SNEGSKA (reference sequence). CDR3 sequence reads: CSARPDRGVGNTIYF. As DNA, the CDR3 is TGCAGTGCTAGACCCGACAGGGGTGTTGGAAACACCATATATTTT.

This clonotype appeared many times. J is TRBJ2-1 and V is TRBV10-3, with D unresolved. The CDR3 length is 14 residues. CDR1 ENHRY and CDR2 SYGVKD come from the germline V gene. The V and J ends lost 6 bases and 4 bases respectively, with 13 bases between them. For the CDR3, the DNA is TGTGCCATCAGGGCAGAGCCGAAGTACAATGAGCAGTTCTTC. Protein sequence: CAIRAEPKYNEQFF.

This clonotype came up a few times. The chain is built from TRBV12-3 or TRBV12-4 and TRBJ2-3; 8 bases are a match to TRBD2. This CDR3 has 14 amino acids. J was trimmed by 10 bases and V by 6 bases; bases with no gene match: 12. The CDR3 DNA sequence: TGTGCCAGCAGCCATGGACTAGCCTATCGGGCGCAGTATTTT. Amino acid sequence: CASSHGLAYRAQYF.

This chain links TRBV7-3 with TRBJ2-1; D might be TRBD1 (5 bases). From germline, CDR1 is SGHTA and CDR2 FQGTGA. The CDR3 spans 16 residues. Trimming cost V 0 bases and J 4 bases, with 13 bases left between them. The CDR3 reads CASSLTPWGIYNEQFF. In nucleotides, the CDR3 is TGTGCCAGCAGCTTAACTCCCTGGGGCATTTACAATGAGCAGTTCTTC. The entire variable domain, with the rest obtained from reference TRBV7-3 and TRBJ2-1, is as follows: GAGVSQTPSNKVTEKGKYVELRCDPISGHTALYWYRQSLGQGPEFLIYFQGTGAADDSGLPNDRFFAVRPEGSVSTLKIQRTERGDSAVYLCASSLTPWGIYNEQFFGPGTRLTVL.

There are many counts of this clonotype. At one end the junction does not follow the germline gene, possibly because of a read error. Here the CDR3 DNA reads TGTGCCAGCAGCTTAGCGGGGGGTTTTCTCTTC. The encoded protein is CASSLAGGFLF. The chain links TRBV7-2 to TRBJ2-1, with D possibly matching TRBD2 (6 bases). The CDR3 extends over 11 amino acids. Germline CDR1 is SGHTA and CDR2 is FQGNSA.

There are many counts of this clonotype. This chain links TRBV9 with TRBJ2-2, with D tentatively TRBD1 (6 bases). CDR3 length: 14 amino acids. Germline lookup yields CDR1 SGDLS and CDR2 YYNGEE. Trimming took 2 bases from V and 4 from J, leaving 9 bases between them. CDR3 bases: TGTGCCAGCAGCGTTCAGGGGCGCACCGGGGAGCTGTTTTTT. Translating gives CASSVQGRTGELFF.

This clonotype was seen repeatedly, ten times or more. J is TRBJ2-3 and V is TRBV11-2; 11 positions match TRBD2. This CDR3 has 18 residues. J was trimmed by 2 bases and V by 3 bases; bases with no gene match: 10. Per germline, CDR1 SGHAT and CDR2 FQNNGV. CDR3 sequence: CASSFTQRLAGPTDTQYF. CDR3 DNA sequence: TGTGCCAGCAGCTTCACTCAACGACTAGCGGGGCCCACAGATACGCAGTATTTT.

V is TRBV7-9 and J is TRBJ2-7, with a tentative D call TRBD1 (7 bases). CDR1 SEHNR and CDR2 FQNEAQ come from the germline V gene (reference sequence). There are 14 residues in the CDR3. V shed 1 base and J shed 2 bases, with 9 bases lying between them. The CDR3 region has the DNA TGTGCCAGCAGCTTAGTCAGGGGGGCCTACGAGCAGTACTTC. This sequence encodes CASSLVRGAYEQYF.

The chain couples TRBV7-2 to TRBJ2-1; D may be TRBD2 (6 bases). This CDR3 has 15 residues. Germline values: CDR1 SGHTA, CDR2 FQGNSA. V dropped 4 bases and J dropped 5 bases, with 15 bases sitting between them. This CDR3 is CASSSPGTGNNEQFF. CDR3 nucleotide sequence: TGTGCCAGCAGCTCACCCGGGACTGGGAACAATGAGCAGTTCTTC.

This clonotype has a count of ten or more. V and J are TRBV29-1 and TRBJ1-1; possibly TRBD1 for D (6 bases). The germline V gene has CDR1 SQVTM and CDR2 ANQGSEA. This CDR3 is built from 15 residues. The V gene lost 7 bases and the J gene lost 0 bases, with 18 bases spanning the gap. The CDR3 coding sequence is TGCAGCGCCGTCCCAGGGGTAGGAATGAACACTGAAGCTTTCTTT. Translating gives CSAVPGVGMNTEAFF.

This clonotype was picked up many times. The gene calls are TRBV12-3 or TRBV12-4 and TRBJ2-7; no definite D call. The CDR3 is made up of 14 amino acids. V lost 7 bases and J 5 bases, leaving 18 bases between the germline ends. The CDR3 nucleotides are TGTGCCAGCACCACCGGAACCGTGGGGAACGAGCAGTACTTC. This translates into CASTTGTVGNEQYF.

V is TRBV30 and J is TRBJ2-5; D gene ambiguous. Trimming stripped 2 bases from V and 7 bases from J, with 11 bases between. This CDR3 is 12 amino acids long. Germline V gene data show CDR1 as GTSNPN and CDR2 as SVGIG (reference sequence). Here the CDR3 reads CAWSPQIWTQYF. Here the CDR3 DNA reads TGTGCCTGGAGTCCACAGATTTGGACCCAGTACTTC.

This clonotype showed up just a few times. The J gene is TRBJ2-7, the V gene TRBV6-2 or TRBV6-3, with D maybe TRBD1 (6 bases). V was shortened by 6 bases and J by 2 bases, with 14 bases between the two germline ends. This CDR3 contains 14 residues. Looked up from germline, CDR1 is MNHEY and CDR2 is SVGEGT. The CDR3 loop reads CASRRQESAYEQYF. CDR3 nucleotides: TGTGCCAGCAGGCGACAGGAGTCGGCCTACGAGCAGTACTTC.